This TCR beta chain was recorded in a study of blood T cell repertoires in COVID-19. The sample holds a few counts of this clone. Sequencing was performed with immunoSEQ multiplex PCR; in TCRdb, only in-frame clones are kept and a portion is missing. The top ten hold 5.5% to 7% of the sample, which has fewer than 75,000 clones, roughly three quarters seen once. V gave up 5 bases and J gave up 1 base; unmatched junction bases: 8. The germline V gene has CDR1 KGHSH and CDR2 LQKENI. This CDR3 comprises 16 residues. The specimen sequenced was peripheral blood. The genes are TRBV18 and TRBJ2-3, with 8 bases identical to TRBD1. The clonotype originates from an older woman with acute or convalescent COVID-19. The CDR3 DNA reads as TGTGCCAGCTCAAAGGACAGGGTCGGAGGCACAGATACGCAGTATTTT. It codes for CASSKDRVGGTDTQYF.